This is a list of T cell receptor beta chains from one sample in a study of blood T cell repertoires in COVID-19. Profiling relied on immunoSEQ multiplex PCR, and the TCRdb table lists in-frame clones only, not all of them. This table has around 170,000 clones, roughly three quarters appearing once. Sequencing input: PBMCs or T cells enriched from blood (not recorded which). Receptors were obtained from a man aged 55 to 70 who had been exposed to COVID-19. The CDR3 runs from the conserved cysteine through the conserved F or W. The order of the fields is clone size, J gene, V gene, D gene, CDR3 protein, CDR3 DNA. D genes are given only for firm matches. Some rows have no size entry. The others give once, few or many, or a class for an expanded clone.

NA	TRBJ2-3	TRBV7-2	TRBD2	CASSLGTSGSTDTQYF	TGTGCCAGCAGCCTAGGGACTAGCGGGAGCACAGATACGCAGTATTTT
NA	TRBJ2-3	TRBV9	NA	CASSVGSNYITTDTQYF	TGTGCCAGCAGCGTAGGGAGTAACTACATAACCACAGATACGCAGTATTTT
NA	TRBJ2-7	TRBV7-9	TRBD2	CASSAPLAGGAYEQYF	TGTGCCAGCAGCGCCCCACTAGCGGGAGGCGCCTACGAGCAGTACTTC
once	TRBJ2-3	TRBV15	NA	CATSRPTQGTDTQYF	TGTGCCACCAGCAGACCCACACAGGGTACAGATACGCAGTATTTT
NA	TRBJ2-3	TRBV7-6	TRBD2	CASSDAAGEYVIVDTQYF	TGTGCCAGCAGCGACGCGGCGGGAGAGTATGTAATTGTGGATACGCAGTATTTT
once	TRBJ1-5	TRBV2	TRBD1	CASSEQGAGSQPQHF	TGTGCCAGCAGTGAACAGGGGGCGGGTAGTCAGCCCCAGCATTTT
NA	TRBJ2-1	TRBV11-2	NA	CASSLSWGESEQFF	TGTGCCAGCAGCTTGTCCTGGGGAGAAAGTGAGCAGTTCTTC
NA	TRBJ1-6	TRBV3-1/TRBV3-2	TRBD1	CASSQGDRGSPLHF	TGTGCCAGCAGCCAAGGGGACAGGGGTTCACCCCTCCACTTT
NA	TRBJ2-5	TRBV6-5	NA	CATRRDSVAQETQYF	TGTGCCACCAGGCGTGACAGCGTTGCCCAAGAGACCCAGTACTTC
NA	TRBJ2-3	TRBV7-3	TRBD2	CASSATSGLTDTQYF	TGTGCCAGCAGCGCCACTAGCGGACTCACAGATACGCAGTATTTT
NA	TRBJ2-3	TRBV5-1	TRBD2	CASSSGLAETDTQYF	TGCGCCAGCAGCTCGGGACTAGCGGAGACAGATACGCAGTATTTT
NA	TRBJ1-5	TRBV19	TRBD1	CASSRDRGQIQPQHF	TGTGCCAGTAGTAGGGACAGGGGGCAAATTCAGCCCCAGCATTTT
NA	TRBJ1-3	TRBV7-9	TRBD1	CASSLTGFRSGNTIYF	TGTGCCAGCAGCTTGACAGGGTTTCGCTCTGGAAACACCATATATTTT
NA	TRBJ2-1	TRBV5-4	NA	CASSPRIGGGNEQFF	TGTGCCAGCAGCCCCCGTATTGGTGGCGGGAATGAGCAGTTCTTC
NA	TRBJ2-5	TRBV19	TRBD2	CASSMRLAGEETQYF	TGTGCCAGTAGTATGCGGCTAGCGGGAGAAGAGACCCAGTACTTC
NA	TRBJ2-3	TRBV30	NA	CAWRTPPQRADTQYF	TGTGCCTGGAGGACACCTCCACAGCGGGCAGATACGCAGTATTTT
NA	TRBJ1-5	TRBV28	NA	CASTWQGNQPQHF	TGTGCCAGCACCTGGCAGGGCAATCAGCCCCAGCATTTT
few	TRBJ2-1	TRBV11-2	TRBD2	CASNFGGDEQFF	TGTGCCAGCAACTTTGGGGGGGATGAGCAGTTCTTC
NA	TRBJ1-5	TRBV19	TRBD1	CASSTTGGSSNQPQHF	TGTGCCAGTAGTACTACAGGGGGAAGTTCGAATCAGCCCCAGCATTTT
NA	TRBJ2-3	TRBV5-1	TRBD1	CASSRGPGTGPDTQYF	TGCGCCAGCAGCCGGGGTCCCGGGACAGGGCCAGATACGCAGTATTTT
NA	TRBJ1-1	TRBV19	NA	CASSAQQGNTEAFF	TGTGCCAGTAGTGCCCAACAGGGGAACACTGAAGCTTTCTTT
NA	TRBJ1-2	TRBV19	NA	CASSIGVSYGYTF	TGTGCCAGTAGTATCGGTGTCTCCTATGGCTACACCTTC
once	TRBJ2-7	TRBV14	TRBD2	CASSHLTSGSYYEQYF	TGTGCCAGCAGCCACCTAACTAGCGGGAGTTACTACGAGCAGTACTTC
NA	TRBJ2-1	TRBV18	TRBD2	CASSPELAGVGNEQFF	TGTGCCAGCTCACCGGAACTAGCGGGAGTGGGTAATGAGCAGTTCTTC
few	TRBJ2-2	TRBV2	TRBD2	CASIRTSGDTGELFF	TGTGCCAGCATCCGGACTAGCGGTGACACCGGGGAGCTGTTTTTT
NA	TRBJ2-1	TRBV3-1/TRBV3-2	TRBD2	CASSQVRKASGSWGEQFF	TGTGCCAGCAGCCAAGTTCGGAAGGCTAGCGGGAGTTGGGGTGAGCAGTTCTTC
NA	TRBJ1-6	TRBV3-1/TRBV3-2	TRBD1	CASSAQGANSPLHF	TGTGCCAGCAGCGCACAGGGGGCCAATTCACCCCTCCACTTT
NA	TRBJ2-7	TRBV29-1	NA	CSGGLKTSGEQYF	TGCAGCGGCGGACTCAAAACCTCGGGCGAGCAGTACTTC
NA	TRBJ1-2	TRBV25-1	NA	CASRKPGRGYGYTF	TGTGCCAGCCGAAAACCCGGCAGGGGCTATGGCTACACCTTC
NA	TRBJ1-5	TRBV10-2	TRBD1	CATSNGQGSQPQHF	TGCGCCACTTCGAACGGACAGGGCTCTCAGCCCCAGCATTTT
few	TRBJ2-7	TRBV19	TRBD1	CASSIGTGGVYEQYF	TGTGCCAGTAGTATTGGAACAGGGGGCGTCTACGAGCAGTACTTC
NA	TRBJ2-1	TRBV7-9	NA	CASGWWDLEWREQFF	TGTGCCAGCGGGTGGTGGGACTTAGAATGGCGTGAGCAGTTCTTC
NA	TRBJ1-1	TRBV6-5	NA	CASSSRDTNTEAFF	TGTGCCAGCAGTAGCCGGGACACGAACACTGAAGCTTTCTTT
few	TRBJ1-3	TRBV21-1	NA	CASSDRESVFFGTIYF	TGTGCCAGCTCCGACAGAGAATCGGTTTTTTTTGGCACCATATATTTT
NA	TRBJ2-1	TRBV29-1	NA	CSVVSGTPETFF	TGCAGCGTCGTCTCCGGGACACCCGAAACGTTCTTC
once	TRBJ2-1	TRBV5-4	NA	CASSRRDEQFF	TGTGCCAGCAGCCGTCGGGATGAGCAGTTCTTC
NA	TRBJ1-5	TRBV7-8	NA	CASSYRRDTSNQPQHF	TGTGCCAGCAGCTACCGCCGGGACACTAGCAATCAGCCCCAGCATTTT
NA	TRBJ2-7	TRBV5-1	TRBD1	CASSLTGGGSIEQYF	TGCGCCAGCAGCTTGACAGGGGGCGGATCAATAGAGCAGTACTTC
NA	TRBJ2-1	TRBV11-2	TRBD2	CASGGGYNEQFF	TGTGCCAGCGGCGGGGGCTACAATGAGCAGTTCTTC
NA	TRBJ1-5	TRBV2	TRBD1	CASRLDRGNQPQHF	TGTGCCAGCCGACTCGACAGGGGCAATCAGCCCCAGCATTTT
NA	TRBJ2-1	TRBV24-1	TRBD2	CATSDQTSGLTYNEQFF	TGTGCCACCAGTGACCAAACTAGCGGCCTGACCTACAATGAGCAGTTCTTC
NA	TRBJ2-3	TRBV11-2	NA	CASSFDRSTDTQYF	TGTGCCAGCAGCTTTGACAGGAGCACAGATACGCAGTATTTT
NA	TRBJ2-7	TRBV18	TRBD2	CASSPKSSGSSGSYEQYF	TGTGCCAGCTCACCAAAATCCAGCGGGAGCTCTGGCTCCTACGAGCAGTACTTC
once	TRBJ2-3	TRBV9	TRBD2	CASSGPGTSGRAGTDTQYF	TGTGCCAGCAGCGGCCCCGGGACTAGCGGGAGGGCGGGCACAGATACGCAGTATTTT
NA	TRBJ1-6	TRBV28	TRBD1	CASSLDRGLYNSPLHF	TGTGCCAGCAGTTTGGACAGGGGGCTTTATAATTCACCCCTCCACTTT
NA	TRBJ1-1	TRBV19	NA	CASRGPGKNTEAFF	TGTGCCAGCCGAGGCCCAGGGAAGAACACTGAAGCTTTCTTT
NA	TRBJ1-1	TRBV7-3	NA	CASSSPNTEAFF	TGTGCCAGCAGCTCTCCCAACACTGAAGCTTTCTTT
NA	TRBJ1-3	TRBV4-2	NA	CASSQERGQADTIYF	TGTGCCAGCAGCCAAGAAAGGGGCCAGGCGGACACCATATATTTT
NA	TRBJ1-2	TRBV5-1	TRBD1	CASSPRTGGTGYTF	TGCGCCAGCAGCCCACGGACAGGGGGTACTGGCTACACCTTC
NA	TRBJ2-2	TRBV19	NA	CASSKGHGDTGELFF	TGTGCCAGTAGTAAGGGACATGGGGACACCGGGGAGCTGTTTTTT
NA	TRBJ1-1	TRBV6-1	NA	CASSEARSNTEAFF	TGTGCCAGCAGTGAAGCCAGATCGAACACTGAAGCTTTCTTT
NA	TRBJ2-3	TRBV5-1	NA	CASSQREDTQYF	TGCGCCAGCAGCCAAAGGGAGGATACGCAGTATTTT
many	TRBJ2-7	TRBV30	TRBD1	CAWSWTGVSYEQYF	TGTGCCTGGAGTTGGACAGGGGTCTCCTACGAGCAGTACTTC
NA	TRBJ2-3	TRBV7-9	TRBD2	CASSTKTSGTLRTDTQYF	TGTGCCAGCAGCACGAAGACTAGCGGGACTTTAAGGACAGATACGCAGTATTTT
few	TRBJ2-1	TRBV19	NA	CASRLDSRSYNEQFF	TGTGCCAGTAGGCTCGACAGTCGCTCCTACAATGAGCAGTTCTTC
NA	TRBJ1-3	TRBV15	TRBD1	CATSRGQGVGNTIYF	TGTGCCACCAGCAGGGGACAGGGGGTGGGAAACACCATATATTTT
NA	TRBJ2-6	TRBV7-9	TRBD1	CASSLWEQGISGANVLTF	TGTGCCAGCAGCCTATGGGAACAGGGGATCTCTGGGGCCAACGTCCTGACTTTC